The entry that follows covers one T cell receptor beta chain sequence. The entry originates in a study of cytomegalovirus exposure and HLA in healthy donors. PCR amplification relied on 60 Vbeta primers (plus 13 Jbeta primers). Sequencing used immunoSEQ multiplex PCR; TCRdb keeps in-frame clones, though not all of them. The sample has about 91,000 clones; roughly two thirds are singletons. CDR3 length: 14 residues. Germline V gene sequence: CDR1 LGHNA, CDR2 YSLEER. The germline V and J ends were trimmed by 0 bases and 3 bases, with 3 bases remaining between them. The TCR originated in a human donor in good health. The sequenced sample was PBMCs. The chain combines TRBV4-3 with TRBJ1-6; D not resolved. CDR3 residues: CASSQDNYNSPLHF. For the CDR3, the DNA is TGCGCCAGCAGCCAAGACAACTATAATTCACCCCTCCACTTT.